The 28 T cell receptor beta chains below were found in one sample sequenced in a study of T cells after yellow fever vaccination. Each CDR3 protein is one row after TCRdb ran MiXCR on the 5' RACE reads. The profile shows more than 300,000 distinct CDR3 sequences, about 10% of them singletons. The sample here was CD4+ T cells sorted from PBMCs, taken 45 days after the yellow fever booster vaccination. The receptors derive from a man aged 18 to 29 who received the YFV17D yellow fever vaccine.

The V and J genes are TRBV7-2 and TRBJ2-2; D not resolved. V gave up 5 bases and J gave up 6 bases, with 10 bases separating them. CDR3 length: 13 amino acids. Germline V lookup: CDR1 SGHTA, CDR2 FQGNSA. The CDR3 DNA reads TGTGCCAGCAGCCCGCGACCCTCCGGGGAGCTGTTTTTT. It encodes CASSPRPSGELFF. Supplemented by reference TRBV7-2 and TRBJ2-2, the full variable domain reads GAGVSQSPSNKVTEKGKDVELRCDPISGHTALYWYRQSLGQGLEFLIYFQGNSAPDKSGLPSDRFSAERTGGSVSTLTIQRTQQEDSAVYLCASSPRPSGELFFGEGSRLTVL.

The gene calls are TRBV30 and TRBJ1-1; D possibly corresponds to TRBD1 (6 bases). The V end lost 2 bases, the J end lost 8 bases, and 9 bases lay between the germline ends. Germline V gene lookup returns CDR1 GTSNPN and CDR2 SVGIG (reference sequence). The CDR3 spans 11 residues. CDR3 region: CAWSTTGEAFF. DNA for the CDR3: TGTGCCTGGAGTACCACAGGGGAAGCTTTCTTT.

This clonotype was picked up many times. This sequence joins TRBV7-9 and TRBJ2-3; D perhaps matches TRBD2 (6 bases). From germline, CDR1 is SEHNR and CDR2 FQNEAQ (reference sequence). The V end was cut by 4 bases, the J end by 4 bases, with 15 bases between. The CDR3 runs 15 residues. The CDR3 is CASSSYEEGSDTQYF. CDR3 nucleotides: TGTGCCAGCAGCTCCTACGAGGAGGGGTCAGATACGCAGTATTTT. Complete variable domain (other parts from reference TRBV7-9 and TRBJ2-3): DTGVSQNPRHKITKRGQNVTFRCDPISEHNRLYWYRQTLGQGPEFLTYFQNEAQLEKSRLLSDRFSAERPKGSFSTLEIQRTEQGDSAMYLCASSSYEEGSDTQYFGPGTRLTVL.

This clonotype was counted ten times or more. The chain employs TRBV5-1 and TRBJ2-7; D gene uncertain. CDR1 is SGHRS and CDR2 is YFSETQ in the germline V gene. Trimming pared 0 bases from V and 0 bases from J, leaving 4 bases between. The CDR3 is 13 amino acids. The CDR3 coding sequence is TGCGCCAGCAGCTTGGAGGTCTCCTACGAGCAGTACTTC. Protein: CASSLEVSYEQYF.

This clonotype was observed at least ten times. This sequence joins TRBV7-9 and TRBJ1-6; 7 positions match TRBD1. The CDR3 consists of 15 residues. Germline values: CDR1 SEHNR, CDR2 FQNEAQ (reference sequence). Trimming removed 5 bases from V and 9 bases from J; junction bases left unmatched: 10. The CDR3 loop is CASSRDRVEFSPLHF. The CDR3 DNA reads TGTGCCAGCAGCCGCGACAGGGTGGAGTTTTCACCCCTCCACTTT.

The CDR3 reads CASSLGRLSTDTQYF. The CDR3 coding sequence is TGTGCCAGCAGCTTGGGCAGGCTAAGCACAGATACGCAGTATTTT. V is TRBV5-5 and J is TRBJ2-3; D call uncertain. V was pared by 0 bases and J by 0 bases, with 8 bases between. CDR1 and CDR2 from the germline V gene are SGHKS and YYEKEE (reference sequence). This CDR3 comprises 15 residues.

At least ten counts were recorded for this clonotype. The genes are TRBV7-2 and TRBJ2-3; 8 positions match TRBD2. This CDR3 contains 15 residues. V trimming: 5 bases; J trimming: 1 base; junction bases outside the gene matches: 5. Germline loops: CDR1 SGHTA, CDR2 FQGNSA. CDR3: CASSQRGPGTDTQYF. For the CDR3, the DNA is TGTGCCAGCAGCCAGCGGGGGCCGGGCACAGATACGCAGTATTTT.

The rearrangement joins TRBV19 to TRBJ1-1; no clear D gene. CDR1 is LNHDA, CDR2 SQIVND, per germline (reference sequence). This CDR3 spans 13 amino acids. The V gene lost 3 bases and the J gene lost 5 bases, with 10 bases spanning the gap. CDR3 sequence reads: CASSIIEHTEAFF. CDR3 DNA: TGTGCCAGTAGTATTATAGAACATACTGAAGCTTTCTTT. Together with reference TRBV19 and TRBJ1-1, the CDR3 gives the full variable domain: DGGITQSPKYLFRKEGQNVTLSCEQNLNHDAMYWYRQDPGQGLRLIYYSQIVNDFQKGDIAEGYSVSREKKESFPLTVTSAQKNPTAFYLCASSIIEHTEAFFGQGTRLTVV.

The chain combines TRBV20-1 with TRBJ2-7; 8 bases align to TRBD1. J gave up 5 bases and V 6 bases, and 15 bases lay outside the gene matches. Germline CDR1 DFQATT, CDR2 SNEGSKA (reference sequence). The CDR3 contains 15 residues. Here the CDR3 DNA reads TGCAGTGCGACGACCGGACAGGGTGGGGCGGACGAGCAGTACTTC. The encoded protein is CSATTGQGGADEQYF.

This clonotype was counted a few times. The gene calls are TRBV5-6 and TRBJ1-4; D call uncertain. CDR1 is SGHDT and CDR2 is YYEEEE in the germline V gene. CDR3 length: 16 residues. Trimming removed 4 bases at V and 7 bases at J, with 20 bases between. This CDR3 reads CASSESLGKPGEKLFF. DNA of the CDR3: TGTGCCAGCAGCGAATCTTTAGGGAAACCAGGTGAAAAACTGTTTTTT.

The rearrangement joins TRBV4-2 to TRBJ2-5, with 8 bases that match TRBD2. Losses at the gene ends were 8 bases for V and 0 bases for J; bases not matched to a gene: 8. There are 15 residues in the CDR3. The germline gives CDR1 LGHNA, CDR2 YNFKEQ. This CDR3 is CASGTSGPYQETQYF. The DNA of the CDR3 is TGTGCCAGCGGAACTAGCGGACCGTACCAAGAGACCCAGTACTTC.

This chain uses TRBV6-6 with TRBJ1-2; D unclear. Germline lookup yields CDR1 MNHNY and CDR2 SVGAGI (reference sequence). There are 16 residues in the CDR3. V was trimmed by 0 bases and J by 0 bases, leaving 11 bases between them. CDR3 DNA sequence: TGTGCCAGCAGTTACTCTCATGGGATCACTAACTATGGCTACACCTTC. Translating it yields CASSYSHGITNYGYTF.

The chain recombines TRBV5-1 with TRBJ2-5; D might be TRBD1 or TRBD2, each matching 6 bases. The CDR3 consists of 15 residues. CDR1 is SGHRS and CDR2 is YFSETQ in the germline V gene. V lost 3 bases to trimming and J lost 1 base, with 13 bases between them. CDR3 nucleotide sequence: TGCGCCAGCAGCTCGGGGGCGCGAGGCCAAGAGACCCAGTACTTC. It specifies CASSSGARGQETQYF.

The chain has TRBV5-1 and TRBJ2-2, with 7 bases lining up with TRBD1. Trimming cost V 2 bases and J 3 bases; bases outside gene matches: 7. CDR3 length: 16 amino acids. Germline V gene lookup returns CDR1 SGHRS and CDR2 YFSETQ. CDR3 in DNA: TGCGCCAGCAGCTTCTTACAGGGGCGAGACACCGGGGAGCTGTTTTTT. Amino acid sequence: CASSFLQGRDTGELFF.

V and J are TRBV7-2 and TRBJ2-2; tentative D call: TRBD1 (6 bases). Germline V lookup: CDR1 SGHTA, CDR2 FQGNSA. Trimming took 1 base from V and 0 from J, leaving 24 bases between them. The CDR3 has 21 residues. The CDR3, as DNA: TGTGCCAGCAGCTTAGGATTTGGACAGTGGGAATCCTATTCGAACACCGGGGAGCTGTTTTTT. The encoded protein is CASSLGFGQWESYSNTGELFF.

This clonotype was recorded a few times. J is TRBJ1-4 and V is TRBV4-1; 9 positions match TRBD1. CDR1 MGHRA and CDR2 YSYEKL come from the germline V gene. The CDR3 totals 16 residues. The V and J ends lost 3 bases and 2 bases, in that order; junction bases with no gene match: 4. For the CDR3, the DNA is TGCGCCAGCAGCCACGACAGGGGGAAGACTAATGAAAAACTGTTTTTT. Translation: CASSHDRGKTNEKLFF.

This clonotype was seen a handful of times. The chain employs TRBV6-5 and TRBJ2-7, with a tentative D call TRBD1 (6 bases). The V and J ends lost 0 bases and 6 bases respectively, with 18 bases between them. Germline CDR1 and CDR2: MNHEY and SVGAGI. This CDR3 is built from 16 residues. Here the CDR3 reads CASSYSGAGILSEQYF. The CDR3 region has the DNA TGTGCCAGCAGTTACTCGGGGGCAGGGATACTTTCCGAGCAGTACTTC.

The V and J genes are TRBV20-1 and TRBJ2-7, with 14 bases aligning to TRBD2. Losses at the gene ends were 1 base for V and 6 bases for J; bases not matched to a gene: 8. Germline values: CDR1 DFQATT, CDR2 SNEGSKA (reference sequence). This CDR3 has 16 residues. CDR3 in amino acids: CSARGLAGGPIGEQYF. CDR3 coding DNA: TGCAGTGCTAGAGGACTAGCGGGGGGGCCAATAGGCGAGCAGTACTTC.

This clonotype was picked up many times. The rearrangement joins TRBV20-1 to TRBJ1-2; TRBD1 might be the D (5 bases). Trimming cost V 6 bases and J 4 bases, with 9 bases left between them. This CDR3 spans 11 amino acids. The germline V gene has CDR1 DFQATT and CDR2 SNEGSKA (reference sequence). CDR3 bases: TGCAGTGCATCGGACACCTATGGCTACACCTTC. Translated: CSASDTYGYTF.

This chain links TRBV18 with TRBJ2-1, with D unresolved. Germline V gene data show CDR1 as KGHSH and CDR2 as LQKENI. The CDR3 has 11 residues. Trimming pared 4 bases from V and 9 bases from J, leaving 7 bases between. The CDR3 coding sequence is TGTGCCAGCTCACAACGAGGTGAGCAGTTCTTC. It codes for CASSQRGEQFF.

This clonotype showed up many times. The V and J genes are TRBV5-1 and TRBJ2-3, with D possibly being TRBD1 (6 bases). Trimming pared 0 bases from V and 6 bases from J, leaving 8 bases between. The germline gives CDR1 SGHRS, CDR2 YFSETQ. The CDR3 extends over 13 amino acids. The DNA for the CDR3 is TGCGCCAGCAGCTTGGGACAGGAGGATACGCAGTATTTT. Its translation: CASSLGQEDTQYF.

This clonotype was counted between two and nine times. The CDR3 coding sequence is TGTGCCAGCTCACGGACGGGGGAAGGTGAAAAACTGTTTTTT. This codes for CASSRTGEGEKLFF. The gene calls are TRBV18 and TRBJ1-4; D possibly corresponds to TRBD1 (5 bases). The CDR3 consists of 14 residues. V lost 4 bases, J lost 7 bases, and 13 bases lay in between. In germline, CDR1 is KGHSH, CDR2 LQKENI.

Ten or more counts support this clonotype. This CDR3 reads CASSLGSAEANGYTF. The CDR3 region has the DNA TGTGCCAGCAGTTTAGGAAGCGCAGAGGCGAACGGCTACACCTTC. The chain uses TRBV12-3 or TRBV12-4 and TRBJ1-2; D is unclear. This CDR3 spans 15 amino acids. V lost 1 base and J lost 8, with 17 bases in between.

V gene TRBV2 combines with J gene TRBJ2-5; 7 nucleotides agree with TRBD1. The CDR3 covers 12 residues. Germline V CDR1 and CDR2: SNHLY, FYNNEI. Unmatched junction bases numbered 5, after V lost 8 bases and J lost 5 bases. The DNA of the CDR3 is TGTGCCAGCGGAAGGGGGCGGGAGACCCAGTACTTC. Translation gives CASGRGRETQYF.

The rearrangement links TRBV12-5 to TRBJ2-5; TRBD1 aligns across 9 bases. The length of the CDR3 is 15 residues. Trimming cost V 6 bases and J 4 bases; bases outside gene matches: 9. Germline-derived CDR1 and CDR2 are LGHNT and FRNRAP. CDR3 in amino acids: CASGQGTGTRETQYF. The CDR3 DNA follows: TGTGCTAGTGGCCAAGGGACAGGGACGCGAGAGACCCAGTACTTC. The whole variable domain, filled in from reference TRBV12-5 and TRBJ2-5, reads DARVTQTPRHKVTEMGQEVTMRCQPILGHNTVFWYRQTMMQGLELLAYFRNRAPLDDSGMPKDRFSAEMPDATLATLKIQPSEPRDSAVYFCASGQGTGTRETQYFGPGTRLLVL.

This clonotype was seen repeatedly, ten times or more. The rearrangement links TRBV6-2 or TRBV6-3 to TRBJ2-5; D may be TRBD1 or TRBD2 (6 bases each). Trimming removed 3 bases at V and 5 bases at J, with 13 bases between. CDR3 length: 14 residues. Germline-derived CDR1 and CDR2 are MNHEY and SVGEGT. CDR3 sequence: CASSYEGGTETQYF. Here the CDR3 DNA reads TGTGCCAGCAGTTATGAGGGGGGCACTGAGACCCAGTACTTC.

DNA of the CDR3: TGTGCCAGCAGCTTACGGGGACTAGCGGGGGGGCGGCTCTACAATGAGCAGTTCTTC. It codes for CASSLRGLAGGRLYNEQFF. The V call is TRBV7-8, the J call TRBJ2-1, with 16 nucleotides matching TRBD2. Germline assignment: CDR1 SGHVS and CDR2 FQNEAQ. Trimming removed 2 bases from V and 3 bases from J; junction bases left unmatched: 7. This CDR3 contains 19 residues.

This chain connects TRBV7-9 to TRBJ1-1, with no clear D. The CDR3 runs 13 residues. Trimming took off 0 bases at V and 5 bases at J, with 7 bases between the two ends. CDR1 is SEHNR and CDR2 is FQNEAQ in the germline V gene (reference sequence). CDR3 amino acids: CASSLAKRTEAFF. Here the CDR3 DNA reads TGTGCCAGCAGCTTAGCGAAGAGGACTGAAGCTTTCTTT.